Sequencing of this TCR beta chain was carried out in a study of blood T cell repertoires in COVID-19 (TCRdb year 2020). The study in broad terms: Samples covering the acute and convalescent phases of COVID-19 were provided by collaborators in the United States, Italy and Spain. The samples were drawn from two sources: the first 160 participants of the ongoing ImmuneRACE study, and approximately 1,300 subjects contributed by 6 global collaborators. Where available, HLA class I and class II types were obtained from metadata supplied by the sample provider rather than from assay-based typing. Subjects who had been exposed to COVID-19, were actively infected with it, or had recovered from it provided the deeply sampled blood TCRbeta repertoires that made up the dataset. The prospective study material was composed of cDNA or gDNA derived from T cells, B-cell-depleted T cells, or PBMCs. A de-identified subject ID, COVID-19 status, age in years and sex were almost always included in the sample metadata. The repertoires were released in a freely available public database meant as a resource for research on the immune response to SARS-CoV-2. Broad study findings and their caveats: The quantity of clinical and demographic metadata differed by source and by participant and was supplied without curation.

Trimming leaves V shorter by 8 bases and J shorter by 0 bases, with the junction holding 5 bases beyond the gene matches. Spanning cysteine to phenylalanine, the CDR3 consists of 14 amino acids. This entry keeps only the CDR3 DNA: 42 bases, framed from base 1. CDR1 and CDR2 are read off the germline V gene (reference sequence) as LNHDA and SQIVND. Each collaborating institution followed its own protocols to collect whole blood in K2EDTA tubes. Collaborator samples were shipped for TCRbeta analysis as frozen whole blood, isolated PBMCs, or DNA extracted from either sample type. The immunoSEQ Assay, a bias-controlled multiplex PCR, was used to amplify TCRbeta CDR3 regions from genomic DNA. Per the authors' processing: Within the assay, amplification of reference gene primers was used to estimate how many nucleated cells each sample contained. Sequence reads were collapsed and filtered to measure the absolute abundance of every unique TCRbeta CDR3 rearrangement. Productive Simpson clonality was computed per sample as the square root of Simpson's diversity index over productive rearrangements. The source is immuneACCESS, and TCRdb retained only in-frame sequences with V and J called. Part of the clones is not carried over; for the studies checked, unresolved V genes explain less than half of this, and the remainder is unexplained. The V and J calls and clone size were taken over from that table, and D and trimming were inferred from the DNA. This sample gives 200,000 to 300,000 clones in total; approximately 86% of them show up just once. The leading ten clones occupy under 2.5% of the sample.

Concerning this clone: This receptor's antigen is unknown. No base qualities exist here, and no much larger clone lies one base off it.

Material for sequencing was peripheral blood. This receptor was taken from a young man with active or convalescent COVID-19. The chain uses TRBV19 and TRBJ2-7; TRBD2 matches 9 bases in the middle. This receptor carries the CDR3 CASASSGASYEQYF. The nucleotide sequence is TGTGCCAGTGCCTCTAGCGGGGCCTCCTACGAGCAGTACTTC.